One and the same sample provided the 16 T cell receptor beta chains below, sequenced in a study of shared clonotypes between healthy human individuals. Measured with immunoSEQ multiplex PCR; TCRdb has only the in-frame clones, and not every one. The sample yields more than 550,000 clones, 72% seen once. Sequenced: memory CD4+ T cells sorted from blood. Documented subset: CD45RA-negative fraction. These receptor sequences come from a woman in her 30s in good health.

The genes are TRBV2 and TRBJ2-3; unclear D gene. Trimming removed 3 bases at V and 2 bases at J, with 6 bases between. Germline V gene lookup returns CDR1 SNHLY and CDR2 FYNNEI. This CDR3 contains 13 residues. CDR3 sequence (DNA): TGTGCCAGCAGTGACTTATACACAGATACGCAGTATTTT. Translating gives CASSDLYTDTQYF.

The V call is TRBV28, the J call TRBJ1-2; D is uncertain. Germline V gives CDR1 MDHEN, CDR2 SYDVKM. The V end lost 5 bases, the J end lost 8 bases, and 21 bases lay between the germline ends. The CDR3 consists of 15 residues. As DNA, the CDR3 is TGTGCCAGCAGTCGTACCGGCCCCCGGGAGGGAGGCTACACCTTC. Protein sequence: CASSRTGPREGGYTF.

The chain has TRBV30 and TRBJ1-2; unclear D gene. Looked up from germline, CDR1 is GTSNPN and CDR2 is SVGIG (reference sequence). The CDR3 covers 12 residues. V was trimmed by 5 bases and J by 4 bases, leaving 11 bases between them. The CDR3 DNA follows: TGTGCCTGGGACCCTGGCCGCTATGGCTACACCTTC. Amino acid sequence: CAWDPGRYGYTF.

The chain uses TRBV11-2 and TRBJ2-7, with D possibly TRBD2 on 6 matching bases. The CDR3 length is 13 residues. V dropped 6 bases and J dropped 0 bases, with 9 bases sitting between them. Germline CDR1 is SGHAT and CDR2 is FQNNGV. The CDR3 is CASRSGDSYEQYF. In DNA form, the CDR3 reads TGTGCCAGCAGGTCGGGGGACTCCTACGAGCAGTACTTC.

This chain links TRBV6-6 with TRBJ1-2; D not certain. Trimming shortened V by 6 bases and J by 1 base, and 18 bases separated the two germline ends. This CDR3 is 16 amino acids long. CDR1 MNHNY and CDR2 SVGAGI come from the germline V gene (reference sequence). The CDR3, as DNA: TGTGCCAGCAGCCTAACAACAGTCGTTCGTAACTATGGCTACACCTTC. Protein product: CASSLTTVVRNYGYTF.

The rearrangement joins TRBV6-1 to TRBJ2-3; D uncertain. This CDR3 contains 15 residues. Germline V CDR1 and CDR2: MNHNS, SASEGT. V was trimmed by 10 bases and J by 3 bases, leaving 20 bases between them. The CDR3 DNA sequence: TGTGCCACCAAATTTGAGACCCTCGGAACAGATACGCAGTATTTT. It translates to CATKFETLGTDTQYF.

This clone was counted only a few times. The CDR3 protein is CASSHRSGPQPQHF. CDR3 bases: TGTGCCAGCAGCCATAGATCGGGACCTCAGCCCCAGCATTTT. The chain carries TRBV28 and TRBJ1-5; maybe TRBD1 (5 bases). V lost 6 bases and J 6 bases, leaving 15 bases between the germline ends. Germline V gives CDR1 MDHEN, CDR2 SYDVKM. This CDR3 has 14 residues.

The V gene is TRBV7-9, the J gene TRBJ1-2, with unresolved D. The CDR3 sequence is 12 residues long. Germline assignment: CDR1 SEHNR and CDR2 FQNEAQ (reference sequence). V lost 3 bases and J 8 bases, leaving 10 bases between the germline ends. The CDR3 DNA reads TGTGCCAGCAGCTTGGGTGGGAGAGGCTACACCTTC. Its protein is CASSLGGRGYTF.

The chain carries TRBV6-6 and TRBJ2-2; 7 bases fit TRBD1. V was clipped by 6 bases and J by 6 bases; unmatched bases: 7. Germline CDR1 MNHNY, CDR2 SVGAGI (reference sequence). There are 14 residues in the CDR3. The DNA for the CDR3 is TGTGCCAGCAGGGTAACAGGGGTTTCCGGGGAGCTGTTTTTT. Translation: CASRVTGVSGELFF.

The CDR3 nucleotides are TGTGCCAGCAGTTCCCCTCAGGGACATACGAACACCGGGGAGCTGTTTTTT. Translated, it gives CASSSPQGHTNTGELFF. V and J are TRBV27 and TRBJ2-2; the D gene is possibly TRBD1 (6 bases). V was trimmed by 4 bases and J by 0 bases, leaving 15 bases between them. CDR1 and CDR2 (germline): MNHEY, SMNVEV (reference sequence). This CDR3 comprises 17 residues.

This rearrangement joins TRBV5-1 to TRBJ2-7, with 12 nucleotides matching TRBD2. This CDR3 region has 16 residues. V trimming: 2 bases; J trimming: 4 bases; junction bases outside the gene matches: 7. Germline CDR1 SGHRS, CDR2 YFSETQ. The CDR3 nucleotides read TGCGCCAGCAGCTTAAGTGGACTAGCGGGATCGTACGAGCAGTACTTC. Its protein product is CASSLSGLAGSYEQYF.

The genes are TRBV7-2 and TRBJ2-1; possible D gene TRBD1, 5 bases. Germline assignment: CDR1 SGHTA and CDR2 FQGNSA. The CDR3 totals 15 residues. V lost 8 bases, J lost 0 bases, and 14 bases lay in between. The CDR3 coding sequence is TGTGCCAGCGGAACCCAGGGTCACTCCTACAATGAGCAGTTCTTC. Protein: CASGTQGHSYNEQFF.

CDR3 DNA sequence: TGTGCCAGCAGCTTAAGAATGGCAGAGAACACTGAAGCTTTCTTT. The encoded protein is CASSLRMAENTEAFF. V and J are TRBV7-3 and TRBJ1-1; D unclear. Trimming removed 1 base at V and 1 base at J, with 10 bases between. This CDR3 is built from 15 residues. From germline, CDR1 is SGHTA and CDR2 FQGTGA.

The chain carries TRBV11-2 and TRBJ2-7; 7 bases are shared with TRBD2. The J segment lost 7 bases and the V segment lost 3 bases, leaving 9 bases of the junction unmatched. This CDR3 region has 14 residues. Germline assignment: CDR1 SGHAT and CDR2 FQNNGV. The CDR3 region is CASSFGLGGDEQYF. In DNA form, the CDR3 reads TGTGCCAGCAGCTTTGGACTAGGAGGCGATGAGCAGTACTTC.

This clone has more than one count but fewer than ten. The chain joins TRBV29-1 to TRBJ1-1; D is unresolved. V lost 7 bases, J lost 5 bases, and 14 bases lay in between. Germline-derived CDR1 and CDR2 are SQVTM and ANQGSEA. CDR3 length: 12 residues. CDR3 sequence (DNA): TGCAGCGGGGCCCCTGTGGAAACTGAAGCTTTCTTT. It codes for CSGAPVETEAFF. The entire variable domain, with the rest obtained from reference TRBV29-1 and TRBJ1-1, is as follows: SAVISQKPSRDICQRGTSLTIQCQVDSQVTMMFWYRQQPGQSLTLIATANQGSEATYESGFVIDKFPISRPNLTFSTLTVSNMSPEDSSIYLCSGAPVETEAFFGQGTRLTVV.

This rearrangement joins TRBV15 to TRBJ2-2; unclear D gene. The CDR3 has 15 residues. The V end was cut by 1 base, the J end by 3 bases, with 9 bases between. The V gene's germline CDR1 is LNHNV and CDR2 YYDKDF (reference sequence). The CDR3 sequence: CATSRGGKDTGELFF. Written as DNA, the CDR3 is TGTGCCACCAGCAGAGGGGGAAAGGACACCGGGGAGCTGTTTTTT.